One sample yielded the 21 T cell receptor beta chains listed below, sequenced in a study of Graves' ophthalmopathy and Graves' hyperthyroidism. The authors amplified TCR beta CDR3 regions from RNA transcripts. Second-round multiplex PCR came after first-round RT-PCR with HTBI primers. TCRdb called the multiplex PCR reads again in MiXCR, with one record for every CDR3 protein. Of 500,000 to 700,000 distinct CDR3 sequences listed, about 20% are singletons. Sequencing input: peripheral blood. Receptors were obtained from a woman aged 18-29 years with stable Graves' hyperthyroidism. Some clones in this sample may be carry-over from other donors' samples.

V gene TRBV12-5 combines with J gene TRBJ2-6; D unresolved. There are 13 residues in the CDR3. Trimming took 5 bases from V and 4 from J, leaving 6 bases between them. CDR1 LGHNT and CDR2 FRNRAP come from the germline V gene. CDR3 loop: CASGPDGANVLTF. CDR3 sequence (DNA): TGTGCTAGTGGTCCGGACGGGGCCAACGTCCTGACTTTC.

This sequence joins TRBV6-1 and TRBJ2-7, with 7 positions matching TRBD2. The J segment lost 6 bases and the V segment lost 6 bases, leaving 8 bases of the junction unmatched. Germline-derived CDR1 and CDR2 are MNHNS and SASEGT. The CDR3 totals 13 residues. CDR3 sequence reads: CASRPPGGGEQYF. The DNA for the CDR3 is TGTGCCAGCAGACCCCCGGGGGGAGGCGAGCAGTACTTC.

The V gene is TRBV7-8, the J gene TRBJ2-6; D remains unclear. The germline CDR1 and CDR2 sequences are SGHVS and FQNEAQ. V was clipped by 1 base and J by 1 base, with 11 bases between them. The CDR3 has 17 amino acids. The CDR3 loop is CASSLGSDLSGANVLTF. In DNA, the CDR3 is TGTGCCAGCAGCTTAGGATCAGACCTATCTGGGGCCAACGTCCTGACTTTC.

A note on this clonotype: Being one base from a much bigger clone, this may be a read error. The final CDR3 position lacks the conserved phenylalanine or tryptophan, pointing to a likely read error. This chain connects TRBV28 to TRBJ1-2; D is undetermined. Germline values: CDR1 MDHEN, CDR2 SYDVKM. V dropped 11 bases and J dropped 6 bases, with 13 bases sitting between them. CDR3 length equals 11 residues. DNA of the CDR3: TGTGCCGGTAGGGAGGCCCATGGCTACACCCTC. Its protein product is CAGREAHGYTL.

In this sample, this clonotype turned up many times. The chain carries TRBV20-1 and TRBJ1-5; D remains unclear. The CDR3 contains 13 residues. Between the trimmed V and J ends, which lost 3 bases and 6 bases, there was a span of 12 bases. Per germline, CDR1 DFQATT and CDR2 SNEGSKA (reference sequence). The CDR3, as DNA: TGCAGTGCTAGGAGTTGGGAAGTTCAGCCCCAGCATTTT. As protein: CSARSWEVQPQHF.

The count of this clonotype is one. The rearrangement uses TRBV19 and TRBJ1-2; D not certain. Germline V gene sequence: CDR1 LNHDA, CDR2 SQIVND (reference sequence). V was pared by 3 bases and J by 5 bases, with 7 bases between. The CDR3 runs 12 residues. In nucleotides, the CDR3 is TGTGCCAGTAGTATGTCAAATTATGGCTACACCTTC. Its protein product is CASSMSNYGYTF.

This clonotype was observed at least ten times. This sequence joins TRBV20-1 and TRBJ1-2, with D possibly matching TRBD1 (6 bases). Germline V CDR1 and CDR2: DFQATT, SNEGSKA (reference sequence). This CDR3 spans 14 amino acids. With 0 bases removed from V and 5 bases from J, the gap between germline ends came to 13 bases. This CDR3 is CSARDDGGPYGYTF. The CDR3 bases are TGCAGTGCTAGAGATGATGGGGGCCCTTATGGCTACACCTTC.

This clonotype was picked up a small number of times. The gene calls are TRBV4-1 and TRBJ1-2, with a weak D call TRBD1 (5 bases). Germline V gene sequence: CDR1 MGHRA, CDR2 YSYEKL. V lost 0 bases to trimming and J lost 8 bases, with 13 bases between them. The CDR3 spans 14 residues. The CDR3 is CASSQDEGLGGYTF. CDR3 bases: TGCGCCAGCAGCCAAGATGAGGGGCTGGGAGGCTACACCTTC.

J is TRBJ2-7 and V is TRBV20-1; 7 nucleotides agree with TRBD2. This CDR3 region has 15 residues. CDR1 and CDR2 (germline): DFQATT, SNEGSKA (reference sequence). The trim removed 5 bases at V and 4 bases at J, leaving 14 bases unmatched. This chain's CDR3 is CSAPRWSGTKYEQYF. The CDR3 DNA reads TGCAGTGCTCCGCGTTGGAGCGGGACTAAATACGAGCAGTACTTC.

This clonotype came up many times. The rearrangement links TRBV5-1 to TRBJ1-1, with TRBD1 matching over 9 bases. The CDR3 has 15 residues. Germline CDR1 reads SGHRS; CDR2 reads YFSETQ. J gave up 6 bases and V 5 bases, and 11 bases lay outside the gene matches. CDR3 in DNA: TGCGCCAGCAGAGACACAACAGGGGGCGAGGCTGAAGCTTTCTTT. Protein sequence: CASRDTTGGEAEAFF.

The V gene is TRBV6-1, the J gene TRBJ1-1; unclear D gene. Germline CDR1 MNHNS, CDR2 SASEGT. Trimming stripped 6 bases from V and 8 bases from J, with 16 bases between. CDR3 length equals 13 residues. Here the CDR3 DNA reads TGTGCCAGCAGCTCTGAGAGGTCGAGAGAAGCTTTCTTT. Translated: CASSSERSREAFF.

This clonotype was recorded many times. The rearrangement joins TRBV7-2 to TRBJ1-5; 8 bases agree with TRBD1. V gave up 0 bases and J gave up 3 bases; unmatched junction bases: 1. The CDR3 has 15 amino acids. Looked up from germline, CDR1 is SGHTA and CDR2 is FQGNSA. The CDR3 DNA reads TGTGCCAGCAGCTTAGCGCAGGGGGCCAATCAGCCCCAGCATTTT. Its protein is CASSLAQGANQPQHF.

About this clonotype: Possible read error: a much larger clone is one base away. V and J are TRBV12-3 or TRBV12-4 and TRBJ1-6, with a tentative D call TRBD1 (6 bases). V gave up 7 bases and J gave up 5 bases, with 15 bases separating them. The CDR3 length is 15 residues. The CDR3 DNA is TGTGCCAGCAAGACTAACAGGGATCATAATTCACCCCTCCACTTT. It encodes CASKTNRDHNSPLHF.

The chain combines TRBV11-2 with TRBJ2-2; TRBD2 aligns across 11 bases. This CDR3 comprises 16 residues. Trimming cost V 4 bases and J 5 bases; bases outside gene matches: 6. Germline CDR1 reads SGHAT; CDR2 reads FQNNGV. The CDR3 DNA reads as TGTGCCAGCAGCTGGGTAGCGGGGGGGCCGACCGGGGAGCTGTTTTTT. Amino acids: CASSWVAGGPTGELFF.

This sequence joins TRBV27 and TRBJ2-5; no firm D call. The germline V gene encodes CDR1 MNHEY and CDR2 SMNVEV (reference sequence). Trimming removed 0 bases from V and 5 bases from J, with 10 bases in between. This CDR3 has 14 amino acids. CDR3 nucleotides: TGTGCCAGCAGTTTATCACTGGTTGCGGAGACCCAGTACTTC. It translates to CASSLSLVAETQYF.

Turning to this clonotype: One end of the junction fails to match germline, which may point to a read error. The chain combines TRBV4-1 with TRBJ1-2; 7 nucleotides line up with TRBD1. CDR1 and CDR2 (germline): MGHRA, YSYEKL. The CDR3 extends over 18 amino acids. CDR3 in DNA: TGCGCCAGCAGCCATTCCAATTCAATCTTTGACAGGGACTACGGCTACACCTTC. Its protein is CASSHSNSIFDRDYGYTF.

The V gene is TRBV6-2 or TRBV6-3, the J gene TRBJ1-5; possible D gene TRBD1, 5 bases. The CDR3 extends over 15 amino acids. Trimming removed 6 bases at V and 2 bases at J, with 14 bases between. Per the germline V gene, CDR1 is MNHEY and CDR2 is SVGEGT. In DNA, the CDR3 is TGTGCCAGCAGCCAAGCCCAGGGTGGCAATCAGCCCCAGCATTTT. Protein product: CASSQAQGGNQPQHF.

There are many counts of this clonotype. The rearrangement joins TRBV9 to TRBJ1-1; D may be TRBD1 (6 bases). V dropped 1 base and J dropped 1 base, with 8 bases sitting between them. Germline V gene lookup returns CDR1 SGDLS and CDR2 YYNGEE. The length of the CDR3 is 14 residues. In DNA form, the CDR3 reads TGTGCCAGCAGCGTATCGACAGGGAACACTGAAGCTTTCTTT. Its protein is CASSVSTGNTEAFF.

This rearrangement joins TRBV28 to TRBJ2-7; 9 bases agree with TRBD1. V lost 6 bases, J lost 7 bases, and 10 bases stayed unmatched. The CDR3 covers 14 residues. Germline V gene sequence: CDR1 MDHEN, CDR2 SYDVKM. CDR3 residues: CASSLWGQGEEQYF. CDR3 DNA sequence: TGTGCCAGCAGCCTGTGGGGACAGGGAGAGGAGCAGTACTTC.

The chain combines TRBV6-5 with TRBJ1-2; tentative D call: TRBD1 (6 bases). CDR3 size: 15 residues. Germline loops: CDR1 MNHEY, CDR2 SVGAGI. V was cut by 4 bases and J by 4 bases, with 16 bases left in between. DNA for the CDR3: TGTGCCAGCAGTTCCGGGACATCCCGACCCTATGGCTACACCTTC. It encodes CASSSGTSRPYGYTF.

This clonotype was detected once. CDR3: CASSDWGVGYGYTF. The CDR3 DNA is TGTGCCAGCAGTGATTGGGGCGTGGGCTATGGCTACACCTTC. V and J are TRBV6-1 and TRBJ1-2, with D perhaps TRBD1 (5 bases). V was clipped by 3 bases and J by 4 bases, with 12 bases between them. Germline loops: CDR1 MNHNS, CDR2 SASEGT. The CDR3 contains 14 residues.